The sequence of this T cell receptor (beta chain) was determined in a study of T cell responses to AZD1222 COVID-19 vaccine. Comment on this clone: What it binds is unknown.

With 1 base removed from V and 4 bases from J, the gap between germline ends came to 7 bases. CDR1 and CDR2 (germline): LNHDA, SQIVND (reference sequence). The CDR3 totals 14 residues. The assay was immunoSEQ multiplex PCR, and TCRdb's table has in-frame clones only and misses some. The profile shows tens of thousands of clones, over 80% of them singletons. Findings of the study overall: Only a handful of AZD1222 recipients were seropositive at baseline. Clonal diversity was possibly underestimated; the donors were predominantly white British and more often female. Repertoires were obtained solely post-peak T cell response.

This rearrangement joins TRBV19 to TRBJ1-4; unclear D gene. The TCR comes from an adult who received the AZD1222 COVID-19 vaccine. The starting material was peripheral blood, obtained 28 days after the second AZD1222 dose. Here the CDR3 DNA reads TGTGCCAGTAGTATAGCCCGCCTTAATGAAAAACTGTTTTTT. Translating gives CASSIARLNEKLFF.